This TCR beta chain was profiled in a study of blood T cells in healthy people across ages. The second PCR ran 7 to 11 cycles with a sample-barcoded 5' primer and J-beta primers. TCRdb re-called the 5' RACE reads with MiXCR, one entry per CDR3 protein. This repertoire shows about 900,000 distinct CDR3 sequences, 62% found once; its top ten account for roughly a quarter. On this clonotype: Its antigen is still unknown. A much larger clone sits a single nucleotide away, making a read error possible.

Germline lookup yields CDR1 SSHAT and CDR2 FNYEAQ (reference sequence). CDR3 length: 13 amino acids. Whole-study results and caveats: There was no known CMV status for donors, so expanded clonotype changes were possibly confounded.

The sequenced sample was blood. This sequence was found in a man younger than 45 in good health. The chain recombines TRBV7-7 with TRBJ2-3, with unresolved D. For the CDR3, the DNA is TGTGCCGGCAGCTTAGTCAACACAGATACGCAGTATTTT. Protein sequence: CAGSLVNTDTQYF.